This TCR beta chain is from a study of spatial heterogeneity in lung cancer. For the study at large: Samples came from roughly 72 TRACERx patients with untreated early-stage lung cancer. Researchers sequenced follow-up PBMC samples if they had them, and these came a median of around two years after resection.

Stated time point: blood at routine non-recurrence follow-up after resection. Study-level results: At resection, ubiquitous expanded tumor TCRs appeared in blood more than at follow-up.

A distinct unique molecular identifier was carried by each TCR cDNA molecule. MiXCR was run by TCRdb on the 5' RACE reads, yielding one entry per CDR3 protein. The table has tens of thousands of distinct CDR3 sequences, less than 11% seen once. There are many counts of this clonotype. No antigen is known for it. CDR1 and CDR2 from the germline V gene are LGHDT and YNNKEL (reference sequence). The CDR3 is made up of 13 amino acids. V lost 0 bases to trimming and J lost 12 bases, with 15 bases between them. The sample in question was PBMCs, obtained at follow-up. The clonotype was recovered from a female donor with early-stage non-small cell lung cancer. This sequence joins TRBV3-1 and TRBJ2-7, with D possibly being TRBD2 (5 bases). The CDR3 DNA is TGTGCCAGCAGCCAAGATCAAGGAGCGGTGGGGTACTTC. Protein product: CASSQDQGAVGYF.